One and the same sample provided the 27 T cell receptor beta chains below, sequenced in a study of regulatory T cells in long-lasting Graves disease. Building of the TCR beta libraries involved iRepertoire HTBI primers and Arm-PCR of CDR3 regions. TCRdb reprocessed the multiplex PCR reads with MiXCR, giving one entry per CDR3 protein. The sample holds roughly 490,000 distinct CDR3 sequences; 22% are singletons and the top ten take 13%. Sample time point: persistent/refractory GD, antithyroid drugs over 5 years with positive TRAb. PBMC-extracted RNA yielded the TCR library. The source material was peripheral blood mononuclear cells (PBMCs), sampled when the disease was refractory, from a patient treated with antithyroid drugs. Receptor source: a female donor with Graves disease.

There are many counts of this clonotype. This chain connects TRBV12-3 or TRBV12-4 to TRBJ1-3; D remains unclear. The ends were cut back, 8 bases at V and 0 bases at J, with 8 bases in the middle. The CDR3 runs to 13 residues. In nucleotides, the CDR3 is TGTGCCAGCCAGGTCGGCTCTGGAAACACCATATATTTT. It is translated as CASQVGSGNTIYF.

With respect to this clonotype: It may be a read error: a sequence one base away is much more abundant. The chain employs TRBV6-2 or TRBV6-3 and TRBJ1-1; the match to TRBD1 covers 7 bases. Per germline, CDR1 MNHEY and CDR2 SVGEGT. The CDR3 consists of 15 residues. The V and J ends lost 0 bases and 6 bases, in that order; junction bases with no gene match: 7. DNA of the CDR3: TGTGCCAGCAGTTACTCGGCCGGACAGGTATCTGAAGCTTTCTTT. Translating gives CASSYSAGQVSEAFF.

This chain joins TRBV20-1 and TRBJ2-3; D may correspond to TRBD1 or TRBD2 (5 bases each). The length of the CDR3 is 15 residues. Germline V CDR1 and CDR2: DFQATT, SNEGSKA (reference sequence). The V and J ends lost 3 bases and 2 bases respectively, with 15 bases between them. The DNA of the CDR3 is TGCAGTGCTAGGGGACGGGCAGGCCCCACAGATACGCAGTATTTT. It codes for CSARGRAGPTDTQYF.

Notes on this clonotype: A much larger clonotype is one base distant, so this may be a read error. The chain carries TRBV30 and TRBJ1-4; D not resolved. CDR1 and CDR2 from the germline V gene are GTSNPN and SVGIG (reference sequence). V lost 2 bases to trimming and J lost 2 bases, with 15 bases between them. This CDR3 has 16 amino acids. This CDR3 reads CAWSSSGLLTNEKLFF. The CDR3 DNA sequence: TGTGCCTGGAGTTCCTCCGGCTTACTGACTAATGAAAAACTGTTTTTT.

The V and J genes are TRBV10-3 and TRBJ1-5; 9 bases are shared with TRBD1. The CDR3 covers 15 residues. V gave up 10 bases and J gave up 2 bases; unmatched junction bases: 9. Germline CDR1 reads ENHRY; CDR2 reads SYGVKD. The CDR3 region is CATKQGAPGNQPQHF. The CDR3 bases are TGTGCCACGAAACAGGGGGCGCCTGGCAATCAGCCCCAGCATTTT.

This clonotype has a count of ten or more. The chain couples TRBV7-2 to TRBJ1-2; tentative D call: TRBD1 (5 bases). Trimming pared 4 bases from V and 3 bases from J, leaving 15 bases between. CDR3 size: 15 residues. Germline CDR1 reads SGHTA; CDR2 reads FQGNSA. In nucleotides, the CDR3 is TGTGCCAGCAGCTCATTAGGGGCGATGTACTATGGCTACACCTTC. Translated: CASSSLGAMYYGYTF.

The chain joins TRBV30 to TRBJ1-6, with unresolved D. The V end lost 1 base, the J end lost 9 bases, and 10 bases lay between the germline ends. The CDR3 runs 13 residues. Germline values: CDR1 GTSNPN, CDR2 SVGIG (reference sequence). The CDR3 loop is CAWSENRGSPLHF. CDR3 sequence (DNA): TGTGCCTGGAGTGAAAACAGAGGTTCACCCCTCCACTTT.

The V call is TRBV20-1, the J call TRBJ1-5; the match to TRBD1 covers 8 bases. Germline trimming cut 4 bases from V and 0 bases from J; bases unmatched to any gene: 11. From germline, CDR1 is DFQATT and CDR2 SNEGSKA (reference sequence). This CDR3 is built from 17 residues. The CDR3 bases are TGCAGTGCTACTTGGACAGGGCTGGGGTATAGCAATCAGCCCCAGCATTTT. It encodes CSATWTGLGYSNQPQHF.

There are many counts of this clonotype. This chain joins TRBV28 and TRBJ2-7, with 8 bases matching TRBD1. Germline V gives CDR1 MDHEN, CDR2 SYDVKM. The CDR3 consists of 15 residues. The V gene end was trimmed by 5 bases and the J gene end by 2 bases; junction bases not matched to a gene: 8. The CDR3 coding sequence is TGTGCCAGCAGTGTAGGGGACAGGTGGACCTACGAGCAGTACTTC. Encoded protein: CASSVGDRWTYEQYF.

In regard to this clonotype: A read error may explain this, as a much larger clone is one base away. Lacking the conserved final phenylalanine or tryptophan, this CDR3 likely reflects a read error. The V call is TRBV28, the J call TRBJ1-1, with D possibly TRBD1 on 6 matching bases. CDR1 is MDHEN and CDR2 is SYDVKM in the germline V gene. The CDR3 extends over 14 amino acids. V was cut by 1 base and J by 4 bases, with 10 bases left in between. This chain's CDR3 is CASSLFRGSTEAFS. In DNA form, the CDR3 reads TGTGCCAGCAGTTTATTTAGGGGGAGCACTGAAGCTTTCTCT.

The chain uses TRBV27 and TRBJ1-6, with D possibly matching TRBD1 (5 bases). Trimming took 6 bases from V and 9 from J, leaving 15 bases between them. The CDR3 covers 14 residues. CDR1 MNHEY and CDR2 SMNVEV come from the germline V gene (reference sequence). CDR3 loop: CASSPGVFASPLHF. CDR3 coding DNA: TGTGCCAGCAGCCCGGGGGTGTTTGCTTCACCCCTCCACTTT.

The rearrangement uses TRBV5-1 and TRBJ2-7, with 8 bases matching TRBD1. The ends lost 4 bases at V and 5 bases at J; junction bases unmatched: 11. Germline V CDR1 and CDR2: SGHRS, YFSETQ. This CDR3 is 15 amino acids long. This CDR3 reads CASSLGQALLDEQYF. The DNA for the CDR3 is TGCGCCAGCAGCCTGGGACAGGCCCTGCTGGACGAGCAGTACTTC.

This clonotype showed up many times. This chain joins TRBV7-9 and TRBJ1-1; D not certain. V lost 7 bases and J lost 1, with 10 bases in between. CDR1 and CDR2 (germline): SEHNR, FQNEAQ (reference sequence). The CDR3 loop spans 13 amino acids. Here the CDR3 DNA reads TGTGCCAGCACTCGGACGGCGAACACTGAAGCTTTCTTT. It codes for CASTRTANTEAFF. The complete variable domain, with remaining parts taken from reference TRBV7-9 and TRBJ1-1, reads DTGVSQNPRHKITKRGQNVTFRCDPISEHNRLYWYRQTLGQGPEFLTYFQNEAQLEKSRLLSDRFSAERPKGSFSTLEIQRTEQGDSAMYLCASTRTANTEAFFGQGTRLTVV.

There are a few counts of this clonotype. Just one base apart from a much larger clone, this may be a read error. This chain joins TRBV2 and TRBJ1-5, with TRBD2 as a possible D gene (6 bases). The J call may not be correct, given that the DNA end is closer to TRBJ2-3. The length of the CDR3 is 12 residues. Germline CDR1 and CDR2: SNHLY and FYNNEI. CDR3 protein: CASSLRDQPQYF. CDR3 sequence (DNA): TGTGCCAGCAGCTTGCGGGATCAGCCCCAGTATTTT.

The chain combines TRBV12-5 with TRBJ2-4; 8 positions match TRBD1. The length of the CDR3 is 15 residues. Germline-derived CDR1 and CDR2 are LGHNT and FRNRAP. Trimming removed 2 bases from V and 8 bases from J; junction bases left unmatched: 8. CDR3 sequence: CASGLSQGAWDIQYF. The CDR3 DNA is TGTGCTAGTGGTTTGAGCCAGGGGGCATGGGACATTCAGTACTTC.

Many counts were recorded for this clonotype. The J gene is TRBJ1-5, the V gene TRBV2; no clear D. From germline, CDR1 is SNHLY and CDR2 FYNNEI. The CDR3 runs to 14 residues. V lost 1 base and J 5 bases, leaving 9 bases between the germline ends. The CDR3 DNA sequence: TGTGCCAGCAGTGAAGGGGCGGCCTATCAGCCCCAGCATTTT. Encoded protein: CASSEGAAYQPQHF.

To note about this clonotype: A clone one base away is much larger, so this may be a read error. DNA of the CDR3: TGTGCCAGCCCCTCCGGGACAAAGACGTTGGAGCAGTTCTTC. Translated: CASPSGTKTLEQFF. The chain joins TRBV28 to TRBJ2-5, with D possibly being TRBD1 (6 bases). The J call may be mistaken, given a closer DNA end match to TRBJ2-1. The CDR3 contains 14 residues. Germline V CDR1 and CDR2: MDHEN, SYDVKM.

The CDR3 region has the DNA TGTGCCAGCAGCTTAACAGCGGGAACATACAATGAGCAGTTCTTC. Its protein is CASSLTAGTYNEQFF. This chain links TRBV7-9 with TRBJ2-1; 7 bases map to TRBD2. Trimming removed 2 bases from V and 4 bases from J; junction bases left unmatched: 5. Germline-derived CDR1 and CDR2 are SEHNR and FQNEAQ (reference sequence). This CDR3 contains 15 residues.

This clonotype turned up a few times. V is TRBV30 and J is TRBJ2-4; D is ambiguous. This CDR3 has 13 amino acids. Trimming stripped 1 base from V and 0 bases from J, with 4 bases between. Germline V gene sequence: CDR1 GTSNPN, CDR2 SVGIG (reference sequence). The CDR3 bases are TGTGCCTGGAGTGGACTAGCCAAAAACATTCAGTACTTC. Translating it yields CAWSGLAKNIQYF.

This clonotype was seen ten or more times. V gene TRBV9 combines with J gene TRBJ2-7, with 10 bases that match TRBD2. V shed 3 bases and J 5 bases; nucleotides not matched to a gene: 8. Germline assignment: CDR1 SGDLS and CDR2 YYNGEE. CDR3 length equals 15 residues. In nucleotides, the CDR3 is TGTGCCAGCAGCGCCGCCGGGACTAGCGCCGACGAGCAGTACTTC. Protein sequence: CASSAAGTSADEQYF.

The V and J genes are TRBV12-3 or TRBV12-4 and TRBJ1-2; D ambiguous. The V gene lost 6 bases and the J gene lost 4 bases, with 15 bases spanning the gap. The CDR3 contains 14 residues. The chain's CDR3 is CASSQPPATYGYTF. DNA of the CDR3: TGTGCCAGCAGCCAGCCCCCGGCAACCTATGGCTACACCTTC.

This clonotype has a count of ten or more. The chain links TRBV28 to TRBJ1-3; no firm D call. The ends were cut back, 3 bases at V and 6 bases at J, with 12 bases in the middle. The germline CDR1 and CDR2 sequences are MDHEN and SYDVKM. The CDR3 loop spans 14 amino acids. CDR3 in DNA: TGTGCCAGCAGTTTTGCGGGAGATACAAACACCATATATTTT. Its translation: CASSFAGDTNTIYF.

This clonotype was recorded at least ten times. This chain links TRBV6-2 or TRBV6-3 with TRBJ2-7; tentatively, D is TRBD1 (6 bases). CDR1 and CDR2 (germline): MNHEY, SVGEGT. The V end lost 4 bases, the J end lost 7 bases, and 17 bases lay between the germline ends. CDR3 length equals 14 residues. DNA of the CDR3: TGTGCCAGCAGTTCCGGGACAAGGGCGAAGGAGCAGTACTTC. It yields the protein CASSSGTRAKEQYF.

On this clonotype: No conserved phenylalanine or tryptophan ends this CDR3, so it is likely a read error. J is TRBJ1-2 and V is TRBV20-1; 9 nucleotides agree with TRBD1. Germline CDR1 and CDR2: DFQATT and SNEGSKA (reference sequence). This CDR3 is built from 14 residues. The CDR3 loop is CSLPSYRGQGGYTS. Written as DNA, the CDR3 is TGCAGCCTACCAAGCTACAGGGGGCAAGGAGGCTACACCTCC.

This clonotype has just a few counts. The chain employs TRBV5-1 and TRBJ1-1, with 8 positions matching TRBD1. V lost 4 bases to trimming and J lost 1 base; unmatched junction nucleotides: 3. CDR1 is SGHRS, CDR2 YFSETQ, per germline. CDR3 length: 14 amino acids. CDR3 in amino acids: CASSGRGQNTEAFF. DNA of the CDR3: TGCGCCAGCAGCGGCAGGGGGCAGAACACTGAAGCTTTCTTT.

This clonotype was seen ten or more times. V and J are TRBV7-2 and TRBJ1-1; the D gene is possibly TRBD1 (5 bases). The CDR3 contains 16 residues. V was pared by 3 bases and J by 1 base, with 15 bases between. Per germline, CDR1 SGHTA and CDR2 FQGNSA. CDR3 in DNA: TGTGCCAGCAGCTTTACGGGGGGAGTTCGGAACACTGAAGCTTTCTTT. It is translated as CASSFTGGVRNTEAFF. The entire variable domain, with the rest obtained from reference TRBV7-2 and TRBJ1-1, is as follows: GAGVSQSPSNKVTEKGKDVELRCDPISGHTALYWYRQSLGQGLEFLIYFQGNSAPDKSGLPSDRFSAERTGGSVSTLTIQRTQQEDSAVYLCASSFTGGVRNTEAFFGQGTRLTVV.

This clonotype was counted many times. The chain combines TRBV20-1 with TRBJ1-2; unclear D gene. V lost 6 bases to trimming and J lost 5 bases, with 16 bases between them. The CDR3 has 13 amino acids. Germline CDR1 and CDR2: DFQATT and SNEGSKA (reference sequence). The CDR3 region has the DNA TGCAGTGCCTTAAGAGAGGCGCCTTATGGCTACACCTTC. Amino acids: CSALREAPYGYTF.